Listed below are T cell receptor beta chains from one sample, sequenced in a study of shared clonotypes between healthy human individuals. Produced via immunoSEQ multiplex PCR; TCRdb's table is partial and in-frame only. The sample includes fewer than 600,000 clones, around 77% seen only once; the top ten take 12%. The sample consisted of PBMCs. The source is a woman in her thirties or forties in good health. Some clones in this sample may be carry-over from other donors' samples. Each CDR3 is given with its conserved first and last residue. Fields, in order: CDR3 length, D gene, V gene, J gene, clone size, CDR3 DNA, CDR3 protein. D genes are given only for firm matches. Expanded clones are given a class, and other clones once, few, many or no size at all.

>15|NA|TRBV5-1|TRBJ2-5|NA
TGCGCCAGCAGCCCCGGTAGCACAGGGATGGAGACCCAGTACTTC
CASSPGSTGMETQYF
>12|NA|TRBV10-3|TRBJ2-3|NA
TGTGCCATCAGTGCCCCTTCAGATACGCAGTATTTT
CAISAPSDTQYF
>15|NA|TRBV30|TRBJ1-3|few
TGTGCCTGGAGTGTAGGGGCAGCGGGAGGAAACACCATATATTTT
CAWSVGAAGGNTIYF
>16|TRBD2|TRBV7-3|TRBJ2-3|NA
TGTGCCAGCAGCTTGGGAGCGGGAGAACGGACAGATACGCAGTATTTT
CASSLGAGERTDTQYF
>14|NA|TRBV30|TRBJ2-7|NA
TGTGCCTGCAATAGGGGACTGGCGGCCTACGAGCAGTACTTC
CACNRGLAAYEQYF
>17|TRBD1|TRBV12-5|TRBJ1-4|NA
TGTGCTAGTGGAGACCCCGACAGGGGAGTGAGAGTTGAAAAACTGTTTTTT
CASGDPDRGVRVEKLFF
>12|NA|TRBV30|TRBJ2-1|NA
TGTGCCTGGAGTCCCCTAGCGAATGAGCAGTTCTTC
CAWSPLANEQFF
>18|NA|TRBV7-8|TRBJ2-7|NA
TGTGCCAGCAGCTTAGAGTCGGGTCGGTCGATTCCCTCCTACGAGCAGTACTTC
CASSLESGRSIPSYEQYF
>11|NA|TRBV10-3|TRBJ2-7|NA
TGTGCCATCAGGGGGCAGGGCGAGCAGTACTTC
CAIRGQGEQYF
>14|TRBD1|TRBV2|TRBJ1-2|NA
TGTGCCAGCAGGCAGGGGGCGGCCTACTATGGCTACACCTTC
CASRQGAAYYGYTF